This TCR beta chain was sequenced for a study of blood T cell repertoires in COVID-19. Some clones are missing from TCRdb's copy, which holds only in-frame ones; the method was immunoSEQ multiplex PCR. The sample holds about 130,000 clones, roughly four fifths seen once. Trimming stripped 0 bases from V and 4 bases from J, with 10 bases between. This CDR3 has 14 residues. Germline V gene sequence: CDR1 SGDLS, CDR2 YYNGEE. The sample taken for sequencing was PBMCs or T cells enriched from blood (not recorded which). V is TRBV9 and J is TRBJ1-2, with D perhaps matching TRBD1 (5 bases). The TCR originated in a man in his thirties or forties who had recovered from COVID-19. DNA of the CDR3: TGTGCCAGCAGCGTAGAGGGGCAAGCCTATGGCTACACCTTC. It translates to CASSVEGQAYGYTF.